One sample yielded the 15 T cell receptor beta chains listed below, sequenced in a study of cytotoxic CD8 clonotypes in ibrutinib-treated CLL. The assay was immunoSEQ multiplex PCR, and TCRdb's table has in-frame clones only and misses some. The table records 250,000 to 350,000 clones, about 72% of them present only once. Sample: PBMCs, taken at disease progression, from a patient treated with ibrutinib. These receptors came from a human donor with chronic lymphocytic leukemia.

This rearrangement joins TRBV5-1 to TRBJ2-3; 7 positions agree with TRBD2. CDR3 length: 14 amino acids. CDR1 is SGHRS, CDR2 YFSETQ, per germline. V gave up 1 base and J gave up 1 base; unmatched junction bases: 0. CDR3 bases: TGCGCCAGCAGCTTGAGCGGGGGCACAGATACGCAGTATTTT. This codes for CASSLSGGTDTQYF.

The chain employs TRBV9 and TRBJ2-1; TRBD1 agrees at 8 bases. V shed 0 bases and J 8 bases; nucleotides not matched to a gene: 4. This CDR3 has 14 residues. Germline V gene lookup returns CDR1 SGDLS and CDR2 YYNGEE. Here the CDR3 reads CASSVATGGYEQFF. For the CDR3, the DNA is TGTGCCAGCAGCGTAGCTACAGGGGGGTATGAGCAGTTCTTC.

The chain recombines TRBV6-5 with TRBJ1-2; 8 nucleotides align to TRBD1. Germline loops: CDR1 MNHEY, CDR2 SVGAGI. V was pared by 3 bases and J by 0 bases, with 3 bases of the junction left unmatched. This CDR3 comprises 15 residues. CDR3 in DNA: TGTGCCAGCAGTTATGCGGGACAGGCTAACTATGGCTACACCTTC. Translating it yields CASSYAGQANYGYTF.

J is TRBJ1-4 and V is TRBV7-8, with 8 bases lining up with TRBD1. The CDR3 is 18 amino acids. CDR1 is SGHVS and CDR2 is FQNEAQ in the germline V gene. The V gene end was trimmed by 2 bases and the J gene end by 7 bases; junction bases not matched to a gene: 15. The CDR3 is CASSLLPRTGFAGEKLFF. The CDR3 DNA sequence: TGTGCCAGCAGCTTACTGCCGAGGACAGGGTTCGCCGGTGAAAAACTGTTTTTT.

The rearrangement joins TRBV15 to TRBJ1-2; D is undetermined. The CDR3 extends over 13 amino acids. Trimming took off 3 bases at V and 4 bases at J, with 9 bases between the two ends. Per germline, CDR1 LNHNV and CDR2 YYDKDF (reference sequence). The DNA of the CDR3 is TGTGCCACCAGCAGTCACGATCGCTATGGCTACACCTTC. It specifies CATSSHDRYGYTF.

For the CDR3, the DNA is TGTGCCAGCAGCTCGGGGGGAGCCTACGAGCAGTACTTC. Translation: CASSSGGAYEQYF. The rearrangement uses TRBV5-6 and TRBJ2-7, with TRBD2 identical over 7 bases. Germline V gene data show CDR1 as SGHDT and CDR2 as YYEEEE. With 3 bases clipped from V and 2 bases from J, the junction kept 2 bases outside the gene matches. The CDR3 extends over 13 amino acids.

V gene TRBV11-1 combines with J gene TRBJ2-1, with a tentative D call TRBD1 (6 bases). Germline loops: CDR1 SGHAT, CDR2 FQDESV (reference sequence). This CDR3 has 15 amino acids. V lost 5 bases to trimming and J lost 8 bases, with 19 bases between them. CDR3: CASSHREKVRDEQFF. The CDR3, as DNA: TGTGCCAGCAGCCACAGGGAAAAAGTAAGGGATGAGCAGTTCTTC.

This sequence joins TRBV2 and TRBJ1-5; TRBD1 is a possible D gene (5 bases). With 7 bases removed from V and 6 bases from J, the gap between germline ends came to 19 bases. Germline values: CDR1 SNHLY, CDR2 FYNNEI. This CDR3 has 15 amino acids. In nucleotides, the CDR3 is TGTGCCAGCAAAGGGACCCCAATCCGGAGTCAGCCCCAGCATTTT. Translation: CASKGTPIRSQPQHF.

This chain links TRBV5-8 with TRBJ2-2; TRBD1 matches at 7 bases. CDR3 length: 16 residues. Germline lookup yields CDR1 SGHTS and CDR2 YDEGEE. With V trimmed by 7 bases and J by 3 bases, 12 bases remained unmatched. CDR3 DNA: TGTGCCAGCTCCTATAGTCCGGGACAGTACACCGGGGAGCTGTTTTTT. Amino acids: CASSYSPGQYTGELFF. Supplemented by reference TRBV5-8 and TRBJ2-2, the full variable domain reads EAGVTQSPTHLIKTRGQQATLRCSPISGHTSVYWYQQALGLGLQFLLWYDEGEERNRGNFPPRFSGRQFPNYSSELNVNALELEDSALYLCASSYSPGQYTGELFFGEGSRLTVL.

This clone has a handful of counts. The V and J genes are TRBV5-1 and TRBJ2-7; TRBD2 might be the D (6 bases). CDR1 and CDR2 (germline): SGHRS, YFSETQ. The CDR3 covers 13 residues. The V end was cut by 4 bases, the J end by 0 bases, with 8 bases between. As DNA, the CDR3 is TGCGCCAGCAGCACGGGACTCTCCTACGAGCAGTACTTC. As protein: CASSTGLSYEQYF.

The genes are TRBV13 and TRBJ2-7; 7 nucleotides line up with TRBD1. This CDR3 is 15 amino acids long. J lost 2 bases, V lost 4 bases, and 8 bases had no gene match. Per the germline V gene, CDR1 is PRHDT and CDR2 is FYEKMQ (reference sequence). This CDR3 reads CASSSRTGQPYEQYF. The DNA for the CDR3 is TGTGCCAGCAGCTCCCGGACGGGACAGCCCTACGAGCAGTACTTC.

The V and J genes are TRBV25-1 and TRBJ2-7; D not resolved. The V gene's germline CDR1 is MGHDK and CDR2 SYGVNS. The CDR3 is 15 residues long. Trimming took 0 bases from V and 1 from J, leaving 10 bases between them. The CDR3 reads CASSEYRETSYEQYF. In DNA form, the CDR3 reads TGTGCCAGCAGTGAATATAGGGAAACTTCCTACGAGCAGTACTTC.

V gene TRBV19 combines with J gene TRBJ1-2; 11 nucleotides line up with TRBD1. Germline CDR1 is LNHDA and CDR2 is SQIVND (reference sequence). With V trimmed by 7 bases and J by 4 bases, 8 bases remained unmatched. This CDR3 region has 15 residues. The CDR3 loop is CASITAGTGGYGYTF. In DNA form, the CDR3 reads TGTGCCAGTATCACGGCCGGGACAGGGGGCTATGGCTACACCTTC.

With respect to this clone: Additional DNA sequences in this sample encode the identical CDR3. The chain uses TRBV7-9 and TRBJ1-1, with D perhaps matching TRBD1 (5 bases). CDR3 length: 14 amino acids. The V end was cut by 1 base, the J end by 1 base, with 7 bases between. Germline V gene lookup returns CDR1 SEHNR and CDR2 FQNEAQ (reference sequence). The CDR3 protein is CASSLGRGNTEAFF. The CDR3 bases are TGTGCCAGCAGCTTAGGAAGGGGGAACACTGAAGCTTTCTTT. Full variable domain (remainder filled in from reference TRBV7-9 and TRBJ1-1): DTGVSQNPRHKITKRGQNVTFRCDPISEHNRLYWYRQTLGQGPEFLTYFQNEAQLEKSRLLSDRFSAERPKGSFSTLEIQRTEQGDSAMYLCASSLGRGNTEAFFGQGTRLTVV.

This clone has a handful of counts. The chain recombines TRBV6-1 with TRBJ2-7; D gene unclear. V lost 6 bases and J 2 bases, leaving 20 bases between the germline ends. Germline V CDR1 and CDR2: MNHNS, SASEGT. The CDR3 loop spans 16 amino acids. DNA of the CDR3: TGTGCCAGCAGCGAAAGTACTGTAGGGTTCCCCTACGAGCAGTACTTC. The encoded protein is CASSESTVGFPYEQYF.